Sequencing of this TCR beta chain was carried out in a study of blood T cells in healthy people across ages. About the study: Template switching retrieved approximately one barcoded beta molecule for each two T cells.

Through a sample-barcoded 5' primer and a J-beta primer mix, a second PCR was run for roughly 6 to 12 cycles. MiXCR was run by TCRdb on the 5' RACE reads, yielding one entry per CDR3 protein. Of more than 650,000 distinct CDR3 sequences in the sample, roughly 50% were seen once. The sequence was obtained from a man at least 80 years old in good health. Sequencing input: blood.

CDR3 nucleotides: TGTGCCAGCAGTGACGGGACGGCCTATAATTCACCCCTCCACTTT. Its translation: CASSDGTAYNSPLHF. The chain carries TRBV2 and TRBJ1-6; D might be TRBD1 (5 bases). Trimming shortened V by 3 bases and J by 2 bases, and 8 bases separated the two germline ends. Germline-derived CDR1 and CDR2 are SNHLY and FYNNEI. This CDR3 region has 15 residues.